The clone carrying this T cell receptor beta chain was picked up one time. As yet, its antigen is unknown. This specimen includes other DNA sequences encoding the same CDR3. As defined, naive CD8 cells were CD45RO-negative and positively selected for CCR7, with terminally differentiated effector memory CD45RA+ cells excluded. None of the donors, who were healthy HIV-negative adults, had recently had acute infections or vaccinations. Assay: immunoSEQ multiplex PCR; the TCRdb copy retains only in-frame clones and omits some. The sample comprises hundreds of thousands of clones, nearly 98% of which are singletons, and 0.3% rests with the top ten. This sample is part of a study of shared clonotypes between healthy human individuals. Study as a whole: CD8 memory received one plate per donor, CD8 naive two, CD4 memory three and CD4 naive three. Points from the study as a whole: It was observed that approximately 5% of naive CD4 clonotypes were shared across a handful of donors. A limitation of the genetic and exposure-history diversity represented arose from few donors.

Trimming pared 3 bases from V and 2 bases from J, leaving 11 bases between. Germline V gives CDR1 SQVTM, CDR2 ANQGSEA. CDR3 size: 13 residues. The V call is TRBV29-1, the J call TRBJ2-7, with a weak D call TRBD1 (6 bases). Sequenced material: naive CD8+ T cells sorted from blood. This clonotype originated in a man aged 25-40 years in good health. The CDR3 bases are TGCAGCGTTGAGAGGGACACCCCCTACGAGCAGTACTTC. As protein: CSVERDTPYEQYF.